Below are 3 T cell receptor beta chains sequenced from a single sample in a study of tumor-infiltrating lymphocytes in oesophageal squamous cell carcinoma. TCRdb re-called the PCR reads with MiXCR, one entry per CDR3 protein. The profile shows just over 20,000 distinct CDR3 sequences, approximately 40% of them singletons. Material for sequencing was esophageal tumor tissue. The receptor set was obtained from a male donor with esophageal squamous cell carcinoma.

This chain uses TRBV7-6 with TRBJ2-4; D may be TRBD1 or TRBD2 (5 bases each). Matching the DNA end better, TRBJ2-7 makes the J call doubtful. Germline V CDR1 and CDR2: SGHVS, FNYEAQ. The CDR3 covers 14 residues. CDR3 in DNA: TGTGCCAGCAGCTTGGGAACGGGACCCTACGAGCAGTACTTC. This translates into CASSLGTGPYEQYF.

The sample holds one count of this clonotype. The V and J genes are TRBV28 and TRBJ2-5, with unresolved D. This CDR3 has 14 residues. V was trimmed by 4 bases and J by 2 bases, leaving 11 bases between them. Germline-derived CDR1 and CDR2 are MDHEN and SYDVKM. In nucleotides, the CDR3 is TGTGCCAGCAGTTCGGGTGGAATTCAAGAGACCCAGTACTTC. It specifies CASSSGGIQETQYF.

This clonotype appeared many times. V and J are TRBV7-6 and TRBJ2-7; TRBD2 matches 13 bases. This CDR3 region has 15 residues. V gave up 5 bases and J gave up 7 bases; unmatched junction bases: 8. From germline, CDR1 is SGHVS and CDR2 FNYEAQ. CDR3: CASSQTSGRLNEQYF. The CDR3 nucleotides are TGTGCCAGCAGCCAGACTAGCGGGAGGCTGAATGAGCAGTACTTC.